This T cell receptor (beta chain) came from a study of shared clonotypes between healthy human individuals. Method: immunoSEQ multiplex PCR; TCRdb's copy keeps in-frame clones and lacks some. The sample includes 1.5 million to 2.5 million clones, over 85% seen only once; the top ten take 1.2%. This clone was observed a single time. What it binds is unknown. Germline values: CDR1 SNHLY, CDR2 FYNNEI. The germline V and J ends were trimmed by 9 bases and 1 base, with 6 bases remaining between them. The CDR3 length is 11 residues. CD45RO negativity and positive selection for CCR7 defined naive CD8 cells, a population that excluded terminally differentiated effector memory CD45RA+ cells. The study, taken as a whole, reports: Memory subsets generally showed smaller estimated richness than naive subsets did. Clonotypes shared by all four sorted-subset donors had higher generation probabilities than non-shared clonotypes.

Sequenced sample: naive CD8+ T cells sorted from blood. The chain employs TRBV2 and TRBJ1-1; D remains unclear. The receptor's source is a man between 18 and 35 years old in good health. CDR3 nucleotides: TGTGCCAGGGGTTGGAACACTGAAGCTTTCTTT. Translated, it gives CARGWNTEAFF.